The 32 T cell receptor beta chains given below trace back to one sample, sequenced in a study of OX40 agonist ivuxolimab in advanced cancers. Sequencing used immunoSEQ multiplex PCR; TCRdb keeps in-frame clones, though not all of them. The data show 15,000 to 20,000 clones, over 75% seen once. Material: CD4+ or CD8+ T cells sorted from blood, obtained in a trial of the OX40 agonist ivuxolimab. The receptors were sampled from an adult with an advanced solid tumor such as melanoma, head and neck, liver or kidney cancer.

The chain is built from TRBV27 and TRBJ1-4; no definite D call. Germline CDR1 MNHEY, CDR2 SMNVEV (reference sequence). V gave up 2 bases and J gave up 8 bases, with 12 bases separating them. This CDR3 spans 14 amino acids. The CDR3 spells CASSLLGGREKLFF. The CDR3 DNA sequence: TGTGCCAGCAGTTTACTTGGCGGCCGCGAAAAACTGTTTTTT.

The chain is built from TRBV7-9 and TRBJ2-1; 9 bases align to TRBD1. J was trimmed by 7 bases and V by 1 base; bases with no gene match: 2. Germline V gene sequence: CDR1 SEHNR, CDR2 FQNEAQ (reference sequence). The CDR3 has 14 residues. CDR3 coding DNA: TGTGCCAGCAGCTTAGTGACAGGGGGGAATGAGCAGTTCTTC. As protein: CASSLVTGGNEQFF.

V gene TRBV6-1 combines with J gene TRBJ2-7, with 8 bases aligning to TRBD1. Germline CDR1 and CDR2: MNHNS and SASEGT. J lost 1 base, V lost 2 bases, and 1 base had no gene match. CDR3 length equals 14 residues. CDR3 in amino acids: CASSENRGSYEQYF. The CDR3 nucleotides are TGTGCCAGCAGTGAAAACAGGGGGTCCTACGAGCAGTACTTC.

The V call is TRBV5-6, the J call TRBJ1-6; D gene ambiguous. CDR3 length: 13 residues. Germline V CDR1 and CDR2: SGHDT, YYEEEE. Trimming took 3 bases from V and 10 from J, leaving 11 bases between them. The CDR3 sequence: CASSSGPGSPLHF. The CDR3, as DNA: TGTGCCAGCAGCTCCGGACCCGGCTCACCCCTCCACTTT.

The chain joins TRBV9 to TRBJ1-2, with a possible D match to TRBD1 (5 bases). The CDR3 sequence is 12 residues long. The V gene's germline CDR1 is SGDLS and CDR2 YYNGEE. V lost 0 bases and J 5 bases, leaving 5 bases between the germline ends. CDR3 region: CASSVGTYGYTF. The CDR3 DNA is TGTGCCAGCAGCGTAGGGACATATGGCTACACCTTC.

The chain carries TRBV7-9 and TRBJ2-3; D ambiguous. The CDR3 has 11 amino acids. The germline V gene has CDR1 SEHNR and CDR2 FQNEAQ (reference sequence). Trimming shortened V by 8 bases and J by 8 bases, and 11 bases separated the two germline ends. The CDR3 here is CASGLGGTQYF. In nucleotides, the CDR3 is TGTGCCAGCGGCCTGGGTGGTACGCAGTATTTT.

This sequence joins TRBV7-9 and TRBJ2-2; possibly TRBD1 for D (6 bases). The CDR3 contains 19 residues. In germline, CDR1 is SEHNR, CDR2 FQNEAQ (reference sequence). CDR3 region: CAAELLAGAIGPNTGELFF. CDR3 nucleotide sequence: TGTGCAGCAGAGCTTTTGGCAGGGGCTATAGGGCCGAACACCGGGGAGCTGTTTTTT.

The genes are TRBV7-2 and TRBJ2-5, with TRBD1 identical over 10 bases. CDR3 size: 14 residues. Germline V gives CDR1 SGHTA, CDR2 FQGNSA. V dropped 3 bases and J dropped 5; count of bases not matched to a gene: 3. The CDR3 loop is CASSLTGGEETQYF. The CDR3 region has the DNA TGTGCCAGCAGCTTGACAGGGGGCGAGGAGACCCAGTACTTC.

The CDR3 DNA sequence: TGTGCCAGCAGCTTAGCGGGCCCTGCGGCCGGAGAAGGCTACAATGAGCAGTTCTTC. Amino acid sequence: CASSLAGPAAGEGYNEQFF. The chain joins TRBV11-2 to TRBJ2-1; D gene uncertain. V shed 1 base and J shed 3 bases, with 22 bases lying between them. This CDR3 spans 19 amino acids. From germline, CDR1 is SGHAT and CDR2 FQNNGV. Combining the CDR3 with reference TRBV11-2 and TRBJ2-1 gives the whole variable domain EAGVAQSPRYKIIEKRQSVAFWCNPISGHATLYWYQQILGQGPKLLIQFQNNGVVDDSQLPKDRFSAERLKGVDSTLKIQPAKLEDSAVYLCASSLAGPAAGEGYNEQFFGPGTRLTVL.

In DNA, the CDR3 is TGCGCCAGCAGCTTGGCCGCGGGCAGAACTCGAGAGCAGTACTTC. The encoded protein is CASSLAAGRTREQYF. V usage is TRBV5-1 and J usage is TRBJ2-7; D is perhaps TRBD2 (5 bases). The ends were cut back, 0 bases at V and 7 bases at J, with 17 bases in the middle. This CDR3 is 15 amino acids long. Germline V gene data show CDR1 as SGHRS and CDR2 as YFSETQ.

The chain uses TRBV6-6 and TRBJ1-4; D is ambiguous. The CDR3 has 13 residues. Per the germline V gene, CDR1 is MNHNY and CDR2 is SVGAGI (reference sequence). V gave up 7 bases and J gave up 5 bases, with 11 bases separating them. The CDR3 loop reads CASTRGRNEKLFF. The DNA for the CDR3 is TGTGCCAGCACCCGGGGTAGAAATGAAAAACTGTTTTTT.

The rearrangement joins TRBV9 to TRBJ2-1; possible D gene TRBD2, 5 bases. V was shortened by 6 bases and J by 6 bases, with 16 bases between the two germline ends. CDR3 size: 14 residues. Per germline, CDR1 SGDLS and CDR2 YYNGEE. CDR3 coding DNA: TGTGCCAGCAACTCACCCCTAGCTGGCAATGAGCAGTTCTTC. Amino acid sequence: CASNSPLAGNEQFF.

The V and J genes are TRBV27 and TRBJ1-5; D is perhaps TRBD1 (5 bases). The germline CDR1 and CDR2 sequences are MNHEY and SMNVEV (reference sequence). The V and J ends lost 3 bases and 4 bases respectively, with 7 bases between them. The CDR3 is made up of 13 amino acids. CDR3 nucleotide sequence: TGTGCCAGCAGTTTTGGGGCTAATCAGCCCCAGCATTTT. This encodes CASSFGANQPQHF.

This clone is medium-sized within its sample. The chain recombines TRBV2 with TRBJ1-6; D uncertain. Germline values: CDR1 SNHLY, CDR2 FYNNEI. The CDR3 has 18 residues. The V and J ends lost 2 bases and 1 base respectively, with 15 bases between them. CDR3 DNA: TGTGCCAGCAGTGAAAGACCGGGTATAATGTCCTATAATTCACCCCTCCACTTT. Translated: CASSERPGIMSYNSPLHF. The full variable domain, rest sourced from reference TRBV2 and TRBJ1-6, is EPEVTQTPSHQVTQMGQEVILRCVPISNHLYFYWYRQILGQKVEFLVSFYNNEISEKSEIFDDQFSVERPDGSNFTLKIRSTKLEDSAMYFCASSERPGIMSYNSPLHFGNGTRLTVT.

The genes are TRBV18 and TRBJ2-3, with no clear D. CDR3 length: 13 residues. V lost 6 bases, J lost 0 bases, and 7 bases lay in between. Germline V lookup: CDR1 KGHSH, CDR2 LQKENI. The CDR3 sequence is CASSHPSTDTQYF. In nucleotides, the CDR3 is TGTGCCAGCTCGCACCCTAGCACAGATACGCAGTATTTT.

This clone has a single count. In nucleotides, the CDR3 is TGTGCCAGCAGTTCCGACTCCTACAATGAGCAGTTCTTC. This translates into CASSSDSYNEQFF. V is TRBV5-4 and J is TRBJ2-1, with D unresolved. This CDR3 comprises 13 residues. CDR1 and CDR2 (germline): SGHNT, YYREEE (reference sequence). V gave up 5 bases and J gave up 0 bases, with 6 bases separating them. The full variable domain, completed using reference TRBV5-4 and TRBJ2-1, is ETGVTQSPTHLIKTRGQQVTLRCSSQSGHNTVSWYQQALGQGPQFIFQYYREEENGRGNFPPRFSGLQFPNYSSELNVNALELDDSALYLCASSSDSYNEQFFGPGTRLTVL.

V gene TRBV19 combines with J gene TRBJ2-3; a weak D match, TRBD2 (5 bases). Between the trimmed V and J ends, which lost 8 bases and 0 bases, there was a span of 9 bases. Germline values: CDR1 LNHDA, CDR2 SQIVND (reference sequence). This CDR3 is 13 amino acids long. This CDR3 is CASGSASTDTQYF. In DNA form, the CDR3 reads TGTGCCAGTGGGAGCGCGAGCACAGATACGCAGTATTTT.

This CDR3 reads CASSFITSDRGSDEQYF. CDR3 nucleotides: TGTGCCAGCAGCTTTATCACCTCGGACAGGGGGTCGGACGAGCAGTACTTC. This chain uses TRBV7-8 with TRBJ2-7, with TRBD1 matching 10 bases. Germline-derived CDR1 and CDR2 are SGHVS and FQNEAQ. This CDR3 is 17 amino acids long. Unmatched junction bases numbered 13, after V lost 3 bases and J lost 5 bases. Using reference TRBV7-8 and TRBJ2-7 for the parts outside the CDR3, the full variable domain is GAGVSQSPRYKVAKRGQDVALRCDPISGHVSLFWYQQALGQGPEFLTYFQNEAQLDKSGLPSDRFFAERPEGSVSTLKIQRTQQEDSAVYLCASSFITSDRGSDEQYFGPGTRLTVT.

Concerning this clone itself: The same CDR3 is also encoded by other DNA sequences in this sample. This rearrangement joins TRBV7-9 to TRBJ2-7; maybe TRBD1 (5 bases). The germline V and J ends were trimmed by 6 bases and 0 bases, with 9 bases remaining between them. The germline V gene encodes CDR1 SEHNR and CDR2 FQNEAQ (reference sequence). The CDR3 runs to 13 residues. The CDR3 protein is CASSPDSSYEQYF. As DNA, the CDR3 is TGTGCCAGCAGTCCCGACAGCTCCTACGAGCAGTACTTC.

The CDR3 reads CASSHRQAAYEQYF. The CDR3 bases are TGTGCCAGCAGTCATCGACAGGCCGCCTACGAGCAGTACTTC. V usage is TRBV11-1 and J usage is TRBJ2-7, with D possibly matching TRBD1 (6 bases). The CDR3 runs 14 residues. The ends were cut back, 6 bases at V and 2 bases at J, with 14 bases in the middle. The germline V gene has CDR1 SGHAT and CDR2 FQDESV (reference sequence). The full variable domain, in which reference TRBV11-1 and TRBJ2-7 provide the parts outside the CDR3, is EAEVAQSPRYKITEKSQAVAFWCDPISGHATLYWYRQILGQGPELLVQFQDESVVDDSQLPKDRFSAERLKGVDSTLKIQPAELGDSAMYLCASSHRQAAYEQYFGPGTRLTVT.

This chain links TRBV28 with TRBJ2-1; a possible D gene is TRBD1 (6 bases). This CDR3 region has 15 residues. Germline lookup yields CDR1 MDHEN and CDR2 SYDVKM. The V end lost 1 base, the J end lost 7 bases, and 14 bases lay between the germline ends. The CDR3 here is CASSLLGGYGNEQFF. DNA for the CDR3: TGTGCCAGCAGTTTATTAGGGGGATACGGTAATGAGCAGTTCTTC.

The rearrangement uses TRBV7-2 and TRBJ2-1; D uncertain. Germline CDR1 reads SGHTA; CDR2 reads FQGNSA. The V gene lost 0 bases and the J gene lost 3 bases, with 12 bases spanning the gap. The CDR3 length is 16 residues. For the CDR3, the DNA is TGTGCCAGCAGCTTAGCCCCGTCAAAGGGCTACAATGAGCAGTTCTTC. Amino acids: CASSLAPSKGYNEQFF.

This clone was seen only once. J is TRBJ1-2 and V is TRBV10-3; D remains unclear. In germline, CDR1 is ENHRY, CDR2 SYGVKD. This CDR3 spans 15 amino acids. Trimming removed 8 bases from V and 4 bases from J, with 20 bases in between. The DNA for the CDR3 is TGTGCCATCCCCCAAGAGGGCAGGCCGGGCTATGGCTACACCTTC. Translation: CAIPQEGRPGYGYTF.

CDR3: CAIRGTEEYKNTEAFF. The CDR3 DNA is TGTGCCATCAGAGGGACAGAAGAATATAAGAACACTGAAGCTTTCTTT. The chain employs TRBV10-3 and TRBJ1-1; 7 nucleotides align to TRBD1. The V segment lost 6 bases and the J segment 1 base; nucleotides outside the gene matches: 11. There are 16 residues in the CDR3. CDR1 and CDR2 from the germline V gene are ENHRY and SYGVKD.

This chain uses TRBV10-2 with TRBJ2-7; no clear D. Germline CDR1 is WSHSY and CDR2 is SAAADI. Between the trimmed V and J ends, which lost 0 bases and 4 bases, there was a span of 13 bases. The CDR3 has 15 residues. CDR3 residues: CASSESTQRPYEQYF. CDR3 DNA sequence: TGCGCCAGCAGTGAGTCAACGCAGAGACCTTACGAGCAGTACTTC.

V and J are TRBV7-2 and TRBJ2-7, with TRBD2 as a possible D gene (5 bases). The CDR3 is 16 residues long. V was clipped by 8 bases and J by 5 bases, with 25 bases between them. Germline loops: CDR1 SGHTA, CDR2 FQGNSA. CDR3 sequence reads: CASSFFVAVGDDEQYF. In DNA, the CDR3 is TGTGCCAGCTCTTTCTTCGTGGCCGTCGGGGATGACGAGCAGTACTTC.

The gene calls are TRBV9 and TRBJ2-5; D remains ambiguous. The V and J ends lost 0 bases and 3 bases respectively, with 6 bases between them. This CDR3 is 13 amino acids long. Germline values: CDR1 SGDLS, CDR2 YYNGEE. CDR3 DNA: TGTGCCAGCAGCGTAGGGTCCGAAGAGACCCAGTACTTC. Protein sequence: CASSVGSEETQYF.

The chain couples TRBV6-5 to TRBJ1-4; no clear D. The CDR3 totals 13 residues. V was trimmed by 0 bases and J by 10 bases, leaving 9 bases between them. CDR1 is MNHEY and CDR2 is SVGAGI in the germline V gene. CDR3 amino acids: CASSYSTGGKLFF. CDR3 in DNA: TGTGCCAGCAGTTACTCCACCGGTGGAAAACTGTTTTTT.

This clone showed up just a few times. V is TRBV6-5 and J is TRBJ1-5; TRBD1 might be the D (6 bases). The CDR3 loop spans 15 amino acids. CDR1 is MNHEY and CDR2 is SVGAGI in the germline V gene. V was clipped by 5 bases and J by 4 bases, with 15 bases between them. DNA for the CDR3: TGTGCCAGCAGTCTCCGACAGGCGTCAAATCAGCCCCAGCATTTT. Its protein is CASSLRQASNQPQHF.

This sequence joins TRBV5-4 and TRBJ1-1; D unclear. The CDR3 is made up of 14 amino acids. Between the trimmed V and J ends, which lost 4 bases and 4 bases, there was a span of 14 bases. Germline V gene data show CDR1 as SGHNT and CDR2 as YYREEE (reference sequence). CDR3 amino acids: CASSPPTTSTEAFF. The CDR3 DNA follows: TGTGCCAGCAGCCCGCCCACCACTAGCACTGAAGCTTTCTTT.

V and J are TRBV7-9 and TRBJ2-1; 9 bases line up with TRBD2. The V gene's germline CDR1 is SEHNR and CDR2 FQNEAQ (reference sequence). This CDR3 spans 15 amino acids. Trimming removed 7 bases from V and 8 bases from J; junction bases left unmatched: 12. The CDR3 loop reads CASKPRVAGEDEQFF. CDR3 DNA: TGTGCCAGCAAACCCCGGGTAGCGGGAGAGGATGAGCAGTTCTTC.

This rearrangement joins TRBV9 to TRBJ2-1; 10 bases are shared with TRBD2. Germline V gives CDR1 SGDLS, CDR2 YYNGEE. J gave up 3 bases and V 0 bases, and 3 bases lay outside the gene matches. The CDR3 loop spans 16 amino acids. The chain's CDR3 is CASSVEAGGFYNEQFF. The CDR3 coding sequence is TGTGCCAGCAGCGTAGAAGCGGGAGGGTTCTACAATGAGCAGTTCTTC.